This is a list of T cell receptor beta chains from one sample in a study of shared clonotypes between healthy human individuals. Some clones are missing from TCRdb's copy, which holds only in-frame ones; the method was immunoSEQ multiplex PCR. Among 2.3 million or so clones, more than 80% were seen once, and the ten largest hold 0.39%. Input material: naive CD4+ T cells from PBMCs. Receptors were obtained from a man between 18 and 29 years old in good health. Some clones in this sample may be carry-over from other donors' samples. CDR3s include the opening cysteine and the closing phenylalanine or tryptophan. D genes are given only for firm matches. Size tells how often a clone was seen (once, few, many) or the class of an expanded clone, and some rows leave it out.

j_call | clone_size | d_call | v_call | cdr3_nt | cdr3_aa
TRBJ2-3 | - | - | TRBV29-1 | TGCAGCGTTGACCGTGCGATAGGAATATCTAGCACAGATACGCAGTATTTT | CSVDRAIGISSTDTQYF
TRBJ1-2 | once | TRBD1 | TRBV6-5 | TGTGCCAGCAGTTACTCGGACAGGCCTAACTATGGCTACACCTTC | CASSYSDRPNYGYTF
TRBJ2-7 | - | - | TRBV11-3 | TGTGCCAGCAGCTTAGGTCAGAGCTCCTACGAGCAGTACTTC | CASSLGQSSYEQYF
TRBJ2-5 | once | - | TRBV28 | TGTGCCAGCAGTATGCGTAGAGAGACCCAGTACTTC | CASSMRRETQYF
TRBJ1-2 | - | - | TRBV7-9 | TGTGCCAGCAGCTTAGAGGCGGCAGTCCCTGGCTACACCTTC | CASSLEAAVPGYTF
TRBJ1-2 | - | TRBD1 | TRBV19 | TGTGCCAGTAGCCCCATAGGGGGACAGGGCTATGGCTACACCTTC | CASSPIGGQGYGYTF
TRBJ2-4 | - | TRBD2 | TRBV28 | TGTGCCAGCAGTCCTACCCCAACCGGGCCGGGGTCTAGCGGGGGTCCTCTAGCCAAAAACATTCAGTACTTC | CASSPTPTGPGSSGGPLAKNIQYF
TRBJ2-5 | once | - | TRBV5-1 | TGCGCCAGCAGCTCCCCCCAGGGGACCCAAGAGACCCAGTACTTC | CASSSPQGTQETQYF
TRBJ2-1 | - | - | TRBV7-9 | TGTGCCAGCAGCTTAGCGGGAGCCTACAATGAGCAGTTCTTC | CASSLAGAYNEQFF
TRBJ2-1 | - | - | TRBV7-2 | TGTGCCAGCAGCTTTAGGGGGGATGAGCAGTTCTTC | CASSFRGDEQFF
TRBJ1-2 | once | - | TRBV11-2 | TGTGCCAGCAGCTTAGGGGGGGCTAACTATGGCTACACCTTC | CASSLGGANYGYTF
TRBJ2-7 | - | TRBD2 | TRBV4-2 | TGTGCCAGCAGCCAAGATCTTTCGGGACTAGCGGGAGCCTTCTCCGAGCAGTACTTC | CASSQDLSGLAGAFSEQYF
TRBJ2-7 | - | - | TRBV30 | TGTGCCTGGAGTGACGGACAGTTATTCCACGAGCAGTACTTC | CAWSDGQLFHEQYF
TRBJ2-2 | - | TRBD1 | TRBV18 | TGTGCCAGCGCAGGACAGGGGACCGCCGGGGAGCTGTTTTTT | CASAGQGTAGELFF
TRBJ2-1 | - | - | TRBV5-4 | TGTGCCAGCGGGCGGCAGTTCTTC | CASGRQFF
TRBJ2-7 | - | TRBD1 | TRBV5-6 | TGTGCCAGCAGAGGGCAGGGACAGGGGCCTTCCTACGAGCAGTACTTC | CASRGQGQGPSYEQYF
TRBJ2-2 | - | TRBD1 | TRBV5-4 | TGTGCCAGCAGCTGGGACAGGGGGAGTTTGCCCGGGGAGCTGTTTTTT | CASSWDRGSLPGELFF
TRBJ2-7 | once | - | TRBV5-4 | TGTGCCAGCAGCTTTGGAAGCCCCTACGAGCAGTACTTC | CASSFGSPYEQYF
TRBJ1-5 | few | - | TRBV6-1 | TGTGCCAGCAGTCCGTTTGATAGCAATCAGCCCCAGCATTTT | CASSPFDSNQPQHF
TRBJ1-2 | few | - | TRBV19 | TGTGCCAGTACCCCAGTCGACCCATGGCTCCCCTATGGCTACACCTTC | CASTPVDPWLPYGYTF
TRBJ2-7 | - | - | TRBV19 | TGTGCCAGTAGTTCCCGAGGAGTGAGCGAGCAGTACTTC | CASSSRGVSEQYF
TRBJ2-1 | - | - | TRBV5-1 | TGCGCCAGCAGCTTGTACGGCCCGGGGGATGAGCAGTTCTTC | CASSLYGPGDEQFF
TRBJ1-2 | - | TRBD1 | TRBV5-1 | TGCGCCAGCAGCTCCGGACAGGGGGCTGATGGCTACACCTTC | CASSSGQGADGYTF
TRBJ2-1 | - | - | TRBV21-1 | TGTGCCAGCAGCAAAGGGACCTTAGCGGGAGGGCCCCTTGGGCAGTTCTTC | CASSKGTLAGGPLGQFF
TRBJ2-1 | - | TRBD1 | TRBV7-2 | TGTGCCAGCAGCCCCAAGAGGTGGGACAGCTACAATGAGCAGTTCTTC | CASSPKRWDSYNEQFF
TRBJ2-6 | - | TRBD1 | TRBV9 | TGTGCCAGCAGCCCCCAATTAAGACAGGGCACTGGGGCCAACGTCCTGACTTTC | CASSPQLRQGTGANVLTF
TRBJ2-7 | - | - | TRBV20-1 | TGCAGTGCTAGTAACCGGGATTGGCAGTACTTC | CSASNRDWQYF
TRBJ1-2 | - | TRBD1 | TRBV6-1 | TGTGCCAGCAGAGGGACAGGGATCGAGTATGGCTACACCTTC | CASRGTGIEYGYTF